This T cell receptor beta chain originates from a study of cytotoxic CD8 clonotypes in ibrutinib-treated CLL. The wider study: Included were 11 relapsed/refractory and about 15 treatment-naive patients, of whom 17 were IGHV unmutated. Partial responses totalled about 24 and complete responses 2; after median around 72 months, roughly 14 remained remitted and about 12 progressed. Notes on the study in general: Clonality correlated strongly with circulating CD8+ T cells and exceeded age-matched healthy donors at baseline.

About this clone itself: Its antigen is unidentified.

Depth targeted 1 in 200,000 to 1 in 1 million T cells, averaging roughly 9.7x coverage per clonotype. Here immunoSEQ multiplex PCR was the method, and the copy in TCRdb shows in-frame clones only, minus some. This sample has 130,000 to 150,000 clones; about 91% occur once, and the top ten carry 9.5% to 14%. The sequenced sample was PBMCs, obtained after 12 months of ibrutinib treatment. The source is a human donor with chronic lymphocytic leukemia.

CDR3 bases: TGTGCCATCAGTGAGTCTGCCATCAACTATGGCTACACCTTC. Translation gives CAISESAINYGYTF. The rearrangement links TRBV10-3 to TRBJ1-2; D ambiguous. Germline assignment: CDR1 ENHRY and CDR2 SYGVKD. V lost 0 bases and J lost 2, with 7 bases in between. The CDR3 loop spans 14 amino acids.